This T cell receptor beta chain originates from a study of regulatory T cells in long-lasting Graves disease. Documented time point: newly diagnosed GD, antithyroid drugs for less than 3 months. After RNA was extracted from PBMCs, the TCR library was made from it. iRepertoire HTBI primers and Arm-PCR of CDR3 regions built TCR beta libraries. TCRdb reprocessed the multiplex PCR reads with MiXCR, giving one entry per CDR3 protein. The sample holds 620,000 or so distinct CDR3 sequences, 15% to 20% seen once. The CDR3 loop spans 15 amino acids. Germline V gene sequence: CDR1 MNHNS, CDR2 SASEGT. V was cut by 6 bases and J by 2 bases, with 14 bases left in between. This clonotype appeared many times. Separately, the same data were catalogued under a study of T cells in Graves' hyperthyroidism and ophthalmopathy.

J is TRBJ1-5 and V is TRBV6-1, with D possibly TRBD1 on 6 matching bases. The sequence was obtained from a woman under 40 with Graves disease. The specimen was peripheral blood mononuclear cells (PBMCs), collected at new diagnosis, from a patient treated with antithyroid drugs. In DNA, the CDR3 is TGTGCCAGCAGGGAGAGGGGGGGAGGCAATCAGCCCCAGCATTTT. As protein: CASRERGGGNQPQHF.